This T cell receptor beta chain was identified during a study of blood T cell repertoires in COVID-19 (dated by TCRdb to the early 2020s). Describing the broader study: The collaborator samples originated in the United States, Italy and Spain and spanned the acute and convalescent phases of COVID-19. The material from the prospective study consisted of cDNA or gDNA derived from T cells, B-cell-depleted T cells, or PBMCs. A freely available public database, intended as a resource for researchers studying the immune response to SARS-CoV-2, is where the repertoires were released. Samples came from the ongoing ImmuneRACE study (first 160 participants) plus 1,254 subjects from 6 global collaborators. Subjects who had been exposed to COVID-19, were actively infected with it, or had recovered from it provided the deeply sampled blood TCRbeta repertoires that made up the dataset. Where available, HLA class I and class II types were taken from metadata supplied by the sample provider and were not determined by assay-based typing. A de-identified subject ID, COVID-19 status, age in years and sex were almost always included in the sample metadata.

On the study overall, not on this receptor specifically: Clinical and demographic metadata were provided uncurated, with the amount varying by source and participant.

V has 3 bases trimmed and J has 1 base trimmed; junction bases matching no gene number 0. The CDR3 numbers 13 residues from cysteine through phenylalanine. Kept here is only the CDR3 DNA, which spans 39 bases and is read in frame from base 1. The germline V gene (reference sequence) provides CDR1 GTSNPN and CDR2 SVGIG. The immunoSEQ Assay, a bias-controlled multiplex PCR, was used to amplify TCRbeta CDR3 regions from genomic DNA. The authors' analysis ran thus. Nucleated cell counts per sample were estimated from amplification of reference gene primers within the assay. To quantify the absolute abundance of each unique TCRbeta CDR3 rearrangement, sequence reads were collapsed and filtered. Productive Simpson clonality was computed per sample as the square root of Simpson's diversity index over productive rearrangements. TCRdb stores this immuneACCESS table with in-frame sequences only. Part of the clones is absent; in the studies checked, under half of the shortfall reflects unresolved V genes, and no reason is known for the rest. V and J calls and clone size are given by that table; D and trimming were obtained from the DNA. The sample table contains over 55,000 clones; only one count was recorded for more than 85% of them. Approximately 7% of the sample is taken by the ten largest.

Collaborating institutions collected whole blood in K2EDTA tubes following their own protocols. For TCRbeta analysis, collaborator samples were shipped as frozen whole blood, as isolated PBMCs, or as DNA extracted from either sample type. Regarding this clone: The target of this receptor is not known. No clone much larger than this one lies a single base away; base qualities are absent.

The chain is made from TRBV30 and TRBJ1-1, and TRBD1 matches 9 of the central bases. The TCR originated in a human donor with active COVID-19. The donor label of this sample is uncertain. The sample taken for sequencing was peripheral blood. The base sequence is TGTGCCTGGAGGGACAGGGGGAACACTGAAGCTTTCTTT. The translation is CAWRDRGNTEAFF.